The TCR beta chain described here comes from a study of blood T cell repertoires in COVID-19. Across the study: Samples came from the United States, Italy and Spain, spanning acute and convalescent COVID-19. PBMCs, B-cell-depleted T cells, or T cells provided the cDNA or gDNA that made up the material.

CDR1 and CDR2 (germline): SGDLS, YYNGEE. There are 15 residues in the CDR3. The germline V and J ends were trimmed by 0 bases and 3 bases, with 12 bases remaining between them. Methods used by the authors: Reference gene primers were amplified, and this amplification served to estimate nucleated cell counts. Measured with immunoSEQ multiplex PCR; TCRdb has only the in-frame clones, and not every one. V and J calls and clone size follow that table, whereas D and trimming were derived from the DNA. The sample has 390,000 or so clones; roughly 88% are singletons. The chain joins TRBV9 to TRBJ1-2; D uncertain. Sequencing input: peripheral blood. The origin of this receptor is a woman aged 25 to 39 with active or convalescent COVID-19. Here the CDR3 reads CASSVGPEIDYGYTF. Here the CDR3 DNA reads TGTGCCAGCAGCGTAGGCCCGGAGATTGACTATGGCTACACCTTC.